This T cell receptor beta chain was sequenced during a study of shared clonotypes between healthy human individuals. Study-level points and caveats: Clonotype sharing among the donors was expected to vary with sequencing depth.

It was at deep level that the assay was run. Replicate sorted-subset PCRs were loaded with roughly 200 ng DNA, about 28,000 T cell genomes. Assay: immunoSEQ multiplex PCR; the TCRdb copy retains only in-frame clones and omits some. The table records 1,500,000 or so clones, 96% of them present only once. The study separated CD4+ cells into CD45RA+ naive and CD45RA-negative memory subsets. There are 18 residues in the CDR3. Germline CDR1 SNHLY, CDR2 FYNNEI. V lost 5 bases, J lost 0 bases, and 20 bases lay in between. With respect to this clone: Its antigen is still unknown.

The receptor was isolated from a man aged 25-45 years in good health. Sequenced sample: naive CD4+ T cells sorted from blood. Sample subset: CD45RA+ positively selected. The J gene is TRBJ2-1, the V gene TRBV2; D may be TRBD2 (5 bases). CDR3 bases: TGTGCCAGCAGTCTTCGTGCTAGCCCTACTAACTCCTACAATGAGCAGTTCTTC. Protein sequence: CASSLRASPTNSYNEQFF.